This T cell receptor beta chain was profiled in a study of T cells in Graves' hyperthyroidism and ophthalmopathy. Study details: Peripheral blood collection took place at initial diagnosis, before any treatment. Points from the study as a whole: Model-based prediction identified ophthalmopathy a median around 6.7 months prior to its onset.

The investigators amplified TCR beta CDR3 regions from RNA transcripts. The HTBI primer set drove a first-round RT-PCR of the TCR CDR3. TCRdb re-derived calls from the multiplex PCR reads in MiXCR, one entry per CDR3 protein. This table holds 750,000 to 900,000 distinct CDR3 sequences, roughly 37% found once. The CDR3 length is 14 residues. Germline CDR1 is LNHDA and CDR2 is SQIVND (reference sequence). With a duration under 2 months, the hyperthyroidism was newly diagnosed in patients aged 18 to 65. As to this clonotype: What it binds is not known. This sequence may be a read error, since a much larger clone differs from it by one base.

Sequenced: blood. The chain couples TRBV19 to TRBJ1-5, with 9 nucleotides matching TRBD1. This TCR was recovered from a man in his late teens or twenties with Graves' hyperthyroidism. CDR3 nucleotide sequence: TGTGCCAGTTCCGGAACAGGGGGCTATCAGCCCCGGCATTTT. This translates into CASSGTGGYQPRHF.